The source of this TCR beta chain is a study of T cells in localized non-small cell lung cancer. The protocol was immunoSEQ multiplex PCR, while the TCRdb copy is restricted to in-frame clones and leaves out a portion. This table has 1,200 to 1,500 clones, about 23% appearing once. J lost 3 bases, V lost 6 bases, and 5 bases had no gene match. CDR3 length: 15 amino acids. CDR1 is MDHEN and CDR2 is SYDVKM in the germline V gene. This clone was detected only a few times. Here the sequenced sample was lung tumor tissue, taken before any cancer treatment. The rearrangement links TRBV28 to TRBJ2-6; 7 nucleotides line up with TRBD1. This TCR was sampled from a male donor aged 60 or over with stage III squamous cell lung carcinoma. The CDR3 DNA sequence: TGTGCCAGCAGCCCTACAGGGGTTGGGGCCAACGTCCTGACTTTC. This translates into CASSPTGVGANVLTF.